This TCR beta chain was recovered during a study of early T cells in non-severe SARS-CoV-2 infection. The wider study: The chains were unpaired, and the sequenced material was bulk RNA from unsorted whole blood.

TCRdb called the 5' RACE reads again in MiXCR, with one record for every CDR3 protein. The data hold about 55,000 distinct CDR3 sequences, with around 7% observed a single time. This CDR3 region has 15 residues. Germline V CDR1 and CDR2: GTSNPN, SVGIG (reference sequence). Trimming at V came to 0 bases and at J to 3 bases, leaving 0 bases not matched to a gene. By sample fraction, this clonotype is medium-sized. The J gene is TRBJ2-1, the V gene TRBV30; the match to TRBD2 covers 12 bases. This sequence originates from an adult who was a healthcare worker with PCR-confirmed SARS-CoV-2 infection or an uninfected control (not recorded which). The source material was whole blood, sampled at baseline. CDR3 amino acids: CAWSVLAGGYNEQFF. As DNA, the CDR3 is TGTGCCTGGAGTGTACTAGCGGGGGGCTACAATGAGCAGTTCTTC.